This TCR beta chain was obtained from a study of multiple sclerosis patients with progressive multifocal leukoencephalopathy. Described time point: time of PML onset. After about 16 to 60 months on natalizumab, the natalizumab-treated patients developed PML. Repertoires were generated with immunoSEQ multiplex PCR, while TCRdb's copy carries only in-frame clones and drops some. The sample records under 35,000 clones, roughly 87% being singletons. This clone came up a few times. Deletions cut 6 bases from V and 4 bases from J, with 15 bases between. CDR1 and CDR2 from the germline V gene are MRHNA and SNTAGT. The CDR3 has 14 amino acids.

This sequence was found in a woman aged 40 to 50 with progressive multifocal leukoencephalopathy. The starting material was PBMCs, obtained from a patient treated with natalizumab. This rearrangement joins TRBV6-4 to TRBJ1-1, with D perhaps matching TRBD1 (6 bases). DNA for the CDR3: TGTGCCAGCAGCGAGGGGGGTGCGAGCACTGAAGCTTTCTTT. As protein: CASSEGGASTEAFF.